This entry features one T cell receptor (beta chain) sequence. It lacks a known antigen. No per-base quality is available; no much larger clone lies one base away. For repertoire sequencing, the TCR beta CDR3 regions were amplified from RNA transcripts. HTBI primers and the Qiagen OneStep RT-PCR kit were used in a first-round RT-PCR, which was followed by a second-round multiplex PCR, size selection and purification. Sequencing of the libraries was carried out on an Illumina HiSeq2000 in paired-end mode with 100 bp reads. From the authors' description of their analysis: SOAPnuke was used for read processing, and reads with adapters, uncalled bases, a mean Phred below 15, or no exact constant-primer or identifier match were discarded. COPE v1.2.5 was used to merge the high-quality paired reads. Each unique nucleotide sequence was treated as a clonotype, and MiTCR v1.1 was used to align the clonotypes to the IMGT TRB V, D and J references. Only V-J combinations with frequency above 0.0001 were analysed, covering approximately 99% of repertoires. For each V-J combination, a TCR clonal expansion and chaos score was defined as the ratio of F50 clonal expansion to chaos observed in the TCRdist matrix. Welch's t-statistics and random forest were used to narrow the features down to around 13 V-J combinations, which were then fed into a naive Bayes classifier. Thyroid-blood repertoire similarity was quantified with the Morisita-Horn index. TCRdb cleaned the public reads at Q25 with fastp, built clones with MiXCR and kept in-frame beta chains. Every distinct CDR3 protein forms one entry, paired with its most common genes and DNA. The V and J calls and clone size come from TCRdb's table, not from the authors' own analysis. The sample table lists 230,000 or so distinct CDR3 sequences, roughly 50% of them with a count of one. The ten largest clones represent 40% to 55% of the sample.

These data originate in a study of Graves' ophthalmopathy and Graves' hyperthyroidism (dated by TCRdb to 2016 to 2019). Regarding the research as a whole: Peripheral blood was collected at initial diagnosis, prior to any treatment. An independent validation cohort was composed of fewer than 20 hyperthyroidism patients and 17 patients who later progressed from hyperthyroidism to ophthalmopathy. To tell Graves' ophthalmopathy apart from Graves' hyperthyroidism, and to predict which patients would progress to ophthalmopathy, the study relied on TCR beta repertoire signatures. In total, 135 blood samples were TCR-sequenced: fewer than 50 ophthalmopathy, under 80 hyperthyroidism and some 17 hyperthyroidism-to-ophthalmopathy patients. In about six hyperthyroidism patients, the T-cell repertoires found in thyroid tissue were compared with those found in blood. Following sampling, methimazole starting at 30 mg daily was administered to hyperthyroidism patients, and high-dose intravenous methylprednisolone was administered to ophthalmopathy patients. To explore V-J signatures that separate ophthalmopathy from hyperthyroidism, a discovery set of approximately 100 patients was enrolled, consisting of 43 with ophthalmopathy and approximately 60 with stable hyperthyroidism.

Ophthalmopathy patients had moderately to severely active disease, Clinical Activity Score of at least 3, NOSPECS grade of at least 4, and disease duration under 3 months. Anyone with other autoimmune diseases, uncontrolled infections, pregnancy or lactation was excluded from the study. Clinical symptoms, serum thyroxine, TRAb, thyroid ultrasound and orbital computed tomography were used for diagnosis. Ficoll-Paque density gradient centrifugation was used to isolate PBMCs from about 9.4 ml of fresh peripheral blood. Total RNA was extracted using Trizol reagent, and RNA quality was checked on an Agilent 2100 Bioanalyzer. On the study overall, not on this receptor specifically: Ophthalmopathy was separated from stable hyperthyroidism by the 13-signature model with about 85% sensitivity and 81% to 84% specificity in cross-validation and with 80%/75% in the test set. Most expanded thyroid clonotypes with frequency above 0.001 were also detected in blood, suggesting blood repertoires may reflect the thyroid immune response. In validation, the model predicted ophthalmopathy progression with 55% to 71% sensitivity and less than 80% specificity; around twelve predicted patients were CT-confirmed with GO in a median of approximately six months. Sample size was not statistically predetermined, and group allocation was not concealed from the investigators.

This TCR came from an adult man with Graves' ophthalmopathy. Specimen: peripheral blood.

The DNA is TGTGCCACCGGACTAGGAGAGACCCAGTACTTC. Its amino acids are CATGLGETQYF. The chain links TRBV24-1 with TRBJ2-5; TRBD2 agrees with 7 junctional bases. The germline V gene encodes CDR1 KGHDR and CDR2 SFDVKD. The CDR3 holds 11 amino acids from the cysteine to the phenylalanine. Only CDR3 DNA remains: 33 bases, in frame from the first base. Clipping removes 9 bases from V and 4 bases from J, with 1 as the unmatched junction base count.